This T cell receptor (beta chain) was documented in a study of T-cell reconstitution after alpha-beta-depleted transplantation in children. From germline, CDR1 is MNHEY and CDR2 SVGEGT. Trimming took off 10 bases at V and 6 bases at J, with 16 bases between the two ends. This CDR3 has 13 amino acids. This clonotype was seen at least ten times. Unique molecular identifiers were incorporated during preparation of the TCRbeta library. TCRdb reanalysed the PCR reads using MiXCR and keeps one entry per CDR3 protein. The sample comprises roughly 120,000 distinct CDR3 sequences, 9% to 12% of which are singletons, and 8% rests with the top ten.

The chain couples TRBV6-2 or TRBV6-3 to TRBJ2-1; D remains unclear. The starting material was PBMCs from the stem cell graft donor, obtained from the stem cell graft. The clonotype originates from a human donor who donated a stem cell graft to a child with acute lymphoblastic leukemia. The CDR3 is CATVPSKSNEQFF. As DNA, the CDR3 is TGTGCCACTGTACCTTCCAAAAGCAATGAGCAGTTCTTC.